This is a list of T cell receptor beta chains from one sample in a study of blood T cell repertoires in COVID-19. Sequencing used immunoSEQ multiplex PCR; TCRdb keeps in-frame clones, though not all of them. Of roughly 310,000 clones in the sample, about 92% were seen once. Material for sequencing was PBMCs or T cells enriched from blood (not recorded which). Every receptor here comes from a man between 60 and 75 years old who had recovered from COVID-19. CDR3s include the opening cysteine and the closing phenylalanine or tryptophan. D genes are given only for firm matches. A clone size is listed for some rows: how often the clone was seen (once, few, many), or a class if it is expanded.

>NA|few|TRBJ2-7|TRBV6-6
CASSYSRLDSYEQYF
TGTGCCAGCAGTTACTCTCGACTAGACTCCTACGAGCAGTACTTC
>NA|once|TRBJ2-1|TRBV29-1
CSTLLDNEQFF
TGCAGCACGTTACTCGACAATGAGCAGTTCTTC
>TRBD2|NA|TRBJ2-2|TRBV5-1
CASSNGLAGNTGELFF
TGCGCCAGCAGCAACGGACTAGCGGGAAACACCGGGGAGCTGTTTTTT
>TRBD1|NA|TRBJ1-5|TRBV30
CAWSRPGGYQPQHF
TGTGCCTGGAGTCGGCCAGGGGGTTATCAGCCCCAGCATTTT
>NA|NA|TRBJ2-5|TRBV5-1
CASARDWRVETQYF
TGCGCCAGCGCGAGGGACTGGCGGGTTGAGACCCAGTACTTC
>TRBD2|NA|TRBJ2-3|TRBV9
CASSVLAGVRADTQYF
TGTGCCAGCAGCGTTCTAGCGGGAGTTAGGGCAGATACACAGTATTTT
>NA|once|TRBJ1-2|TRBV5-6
CASSLSPSGEVTYTF
TGTGCCAGCAGCTTGTCCCCCAGCGGGGAAGTGACCTACACCTTC
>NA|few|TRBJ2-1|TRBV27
CASSTHPGGQGSYNEQFF
TGTGCCAGCAGTACACACCCGGGGGGACAAGGCTCCTACAATGAGCAGTTCTTC
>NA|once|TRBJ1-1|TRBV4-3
CASSQAGGDTEAFF
TGCGCCAGCAGCCAAGCGGGAGGGGACACTGAAGCTTTCTTT
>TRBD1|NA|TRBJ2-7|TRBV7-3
CASSFGQGREQYF
TGTGCCAGCAGCTTCGGACAGGGAAGGGAGCAGTACTTC
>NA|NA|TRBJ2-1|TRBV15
CATSRERGGAGPGNEQFF
TGTGCCACCAGCAGAGAGAGGGGGGGTGCGGGTCCGGGCAATGAGCAGTTCTTC
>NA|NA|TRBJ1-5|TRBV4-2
CASSQASGGQPQHF
TGTGCCAGCAGCCAGGCTTCGGGGGGCCAGCCCCAGCATTTT
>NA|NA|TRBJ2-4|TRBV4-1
CASSNREALAKNIQYF
TGCGCCAGCAGCAACCGGGAAGCCTTAGCCAAAAACATTCAGTACTTC
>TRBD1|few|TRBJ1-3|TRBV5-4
CASSLPGTGGIGGNTIYF
TGTGCCAGCAGCTTGCCCGGGACAGGGGGCATCGGTGGAAACACCATATATTTT
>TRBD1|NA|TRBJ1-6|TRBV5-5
CASSRGQGMTSPLHF
TGTGCCAGCAGCAGGGGACAGGGAATGACTTCACCCCTCCACTTT
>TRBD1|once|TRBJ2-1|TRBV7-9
CASSPSWTGPYNEQFF
TGTGCCAGCAGCCCGTCGTGGACAGGGCCCTACAATGAGCAGTTCTTC
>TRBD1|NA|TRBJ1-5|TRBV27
CASSGPGQTSNQPQHF
TGTGCCAGCAGTGGACCGGGACAGACTAGCAATCAGCCCCAGCATTTT
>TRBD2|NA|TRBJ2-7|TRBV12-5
CASGTERAGVYEQYF
TGTGCTAGTGGGACCGAGAGAGCGGGAGTTTACGAGCAGTACTTC
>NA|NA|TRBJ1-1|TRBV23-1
CASSHPGTKSLRDTEAFF
TGCGCCAGCAGTCACCCCGGGACAAAAAGTTTGAGGGACACTGAAGCTTTCTTT
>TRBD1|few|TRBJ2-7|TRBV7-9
CASSFGDRSSYEQYF
TGTGCCAGCAGCTTTGGGGACAGAAGCTCCTACGAGCAGTACTTC
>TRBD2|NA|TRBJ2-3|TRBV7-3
CASSSGLAGGSDTQYF
TGTGCCAGCAGCTCCGGACTAGCGGGGGGGTCAGATACGCAGTATTTT
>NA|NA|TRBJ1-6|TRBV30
CAWSVLGHQRSSYNSPLHF
TGTGCCTGGAGTGTATTGGGGCACCAGAGGAGCTCCTATAATTCACCCCTCCACTTT
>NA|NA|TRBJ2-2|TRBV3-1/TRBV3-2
CASSLEIGELFF
TGTGCCAGCAGCCTCGAGATCGGGGAGCTGTTTTTT
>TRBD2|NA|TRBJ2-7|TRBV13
CASSFVLAGDEQYF
TGTGCCAGCAGCTTCGTCCTAGCGGGGGACGAGCAGTACTTC
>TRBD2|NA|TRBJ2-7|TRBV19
CASSMSGRSSYEQYF
TGTGCCAGTAGTATGAGCGGGAGGAGCTCCTACGAGCAGTACTTC
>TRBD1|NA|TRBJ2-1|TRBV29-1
CSVVGQGVYNEQFF
TGCAGCGTTGTCGGACAGGGGGTCTACAATGAGCAGTTCTTC
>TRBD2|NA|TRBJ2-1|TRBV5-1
CASSYPSGEQFF
TGCGCCAGCAGCTACCCTAGCGGTGAGCAGTTCTTC
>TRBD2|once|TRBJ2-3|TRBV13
CASSLFGSGGGTQYF
TGTGCCAGCAGCTTATTCGGTAGCGGGGGTGGTACGCAGTATTTT
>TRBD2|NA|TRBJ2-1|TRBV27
CASSFRAPGTSGSNEQFF
TGTGCCAGCAGTTTCCGCGCCCCCGGGACTAGCGGATCAAATGAGCAGTTCTTC
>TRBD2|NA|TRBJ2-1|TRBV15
CATSRDNLAGTGNEQFF
TGTGCCACCAGCAGGGATAACCTAGCGGGGACGGGCAATGAGCAGTTCTTC
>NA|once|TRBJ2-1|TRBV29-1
CSVVGGSSYNEQFF
TGCAGCGTTGTAGGGGGAAGCTCCTACAATGAGCAGTTCTTC
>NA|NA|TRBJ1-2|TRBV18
CASSPPHRSNYGYTF
TGTGCCAGCTCACCACCGCACAGGTCTAACTATGGCTACACCTTC
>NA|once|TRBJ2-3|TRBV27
CASSLWGGGTDTQYF
TGTGCCAGCAGTTTATGGGGCGGGGGCACAGATACGCAGTATTTT
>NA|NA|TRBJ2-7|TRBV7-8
CASSPEYTGIHEQYF
TGTGCCAGCAGCCCCGAGTACACAGGGATCCACGAGCAGTACTTC
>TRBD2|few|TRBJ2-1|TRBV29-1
CSGGLAANEQFF
TGCAGCGGGGGACTAGCGGCCAATGAGCAGTTCTTC
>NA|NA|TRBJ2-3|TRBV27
CASSLWAGNTDTQYF
TGTGCCAGCAGTTTATGGGCAGGGAACACAGATACGCAGTATTTT
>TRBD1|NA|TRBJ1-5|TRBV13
CASSLGTGGQPQHF
TGTGCCAGCAGCTTGGGCACAGGGGGTCAGCCCCAGCATTTT